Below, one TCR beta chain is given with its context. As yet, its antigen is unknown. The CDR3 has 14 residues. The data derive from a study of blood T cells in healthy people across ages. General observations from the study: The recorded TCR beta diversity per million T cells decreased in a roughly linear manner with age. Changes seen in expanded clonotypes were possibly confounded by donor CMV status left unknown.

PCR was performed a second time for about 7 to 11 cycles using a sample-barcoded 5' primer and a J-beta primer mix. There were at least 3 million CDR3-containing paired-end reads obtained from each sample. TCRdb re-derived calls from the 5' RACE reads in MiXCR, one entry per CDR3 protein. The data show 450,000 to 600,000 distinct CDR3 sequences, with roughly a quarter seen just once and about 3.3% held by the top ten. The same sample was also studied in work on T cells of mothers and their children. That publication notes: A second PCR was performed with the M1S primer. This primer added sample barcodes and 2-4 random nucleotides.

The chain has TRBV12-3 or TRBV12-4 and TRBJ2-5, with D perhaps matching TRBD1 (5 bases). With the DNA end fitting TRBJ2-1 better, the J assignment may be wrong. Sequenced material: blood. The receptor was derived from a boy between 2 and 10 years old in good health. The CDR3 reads CASSDPIQGNEQFF. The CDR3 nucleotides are TGTGCCAGCAGTGACCCAATCCAGGGCAATGAGCAGTTCTTC.